This T cell receptor (beta chain) was recorded in a study of T cell changes during pregnancy in multiple sclerosis. Assay used: immunoSEQ multiplex PCR; TCRdb lists only in-frame clones, some missing. This table has fewer than 90,000 clones, just under 95% appearing once. Germline lookup yields CDR1 SGHRS and CDR2 YFSETQ. Trimming cost V 3 bases and J 8 bases; bases outside gene matches: 19. This CDR3 has 17 residues. The sequence derives from a female donor with multiple sclerosis, enrolled in a pregnancy study. Sequences were derived from peripheral blood, sampled in the first trimester of pregnancy. The V and J genes are TRBV5-1 and TRBJ1-2, with 7 bases identical to TRBD1. The CDR3 sequence is CASSSLPREGAMGGYTF. The DNA of the CDR3 is TGCGCCAGCAGCTCCCTCCCCCGGGAGGGGGCAATGGGGGGCTACACCTTC.